These T cell receptor beta chains were read from a single sample in a study of post-analysis software for immune sequencing data. TCRdb re-analysed the PCR reads in MiXCR, keeping a single row per CDR3 protein. Among about 680,000 distinct CDR3 sequences, approximately 60% were seen once, and the ten largest hold 11%. The sample consisted of blood. These TCRs come from a girl aged 2 to 9 with multiple sclerosis. CDR3s leave out the opening cysteine and the closing phenylalanine or tryptophan. A D gene is named only where the DNA matches it firmly. Not all rows give a size; the values are once, few, many and, for expanded clones, a class.

14 | TRBD2 | TRBV10-3 | few | AISGTGTREATEQY
13 | TRBD1 | TRBV6-6 | - | ASSYSTGSHYEQY
15 | TRBD2 | TRBV20-1 | many | SARDPGSGGDWNEQF
11 | - | TRBV29-1 | - | SARIPYLYGYT
10 | - | TRBV29-1 | - | SVAGVDNEQF
14 | - | TRBV20-1 | - | SARDSNMRTNTEAF
14 | - | TRBV5-1 | - | ASSLEWASSYNEQF
10 | - | TRBV7-9 | - | ASSFEGAPLH
11 | - | TRBV5-5 | - | ASSLEGGSPLH
12 | - | TRBV4-3 | - | ASSQEKGGSTQY
11 | TRBD1 | TRBV29-1 | few | SVGLRDSYEQY
11 | - | TRBV5-6 | few | ASSARYTGELF
11 | - | TRBV29-1 | - | SVSDTTTNTQY
11 | - | TRBV29-1 | once | SVEEYPKGGYT
13 | - | TRBV7-2 | few | ASSLGSLGRETQY
16 | - | TRBV7-8 | - | ASSDPWLGIVSDDEQF
13 | - | TRBV29-1 | - | SVDKGRGGSYEQY
12 | TRBD1 | TRBV5-1 | - | ASGAATGVGEQY
14 | - | TRBV6-4 | - | ASSDSGLNSYNEQF
14 | TRBD2 | TRBV29-1 | few | SVSGLAGGYSYEQY
11 | - | TRBV27 | - | ASSPTRPDTQY
11 | TRBD2 | TRBV12-3/TRBV12-4 | - | ASSLTSDHEQF
11 | - | TRBV6-6 | - | ASSDQYANIQY
14 | - | TRBV5-5 | - | ASSPGTSGLDTEAF
15 | - | TRBV7-8 | - | ASSLAHAGTPTGTQY
14 | TRBD2 | TRBV7-3 | - | ASSLGLAGGADTQY
14 | - | TRBV4-1 | - | ASSQDGVGSYNEQF
13 | - | TRBV5-6 | - | ASSLAVALTDTQY
11 | - | TRBV7-9 | - | ASSLDPGLRPF
16 | TRBD1 | TRBV7-6 | once | ASSFFPRDRENTGELF
12 | TRBD1 | TRBV5-6 | - | ASSSQGTARPQH
11 | - | TRBV4-3 | - | ASSARLNTEAF
14 | TRBD2 | TRBV6-2/TRBV6-3 | - | ASRNSGGKSSYEQY
22 | TRBD1 | TRBV10-3 | - | AISESMRARPILRDRDYNQPQH